The next 19 T cell receptor beta chains were all read from a single sample in a study of cytomegalovirus exposure and HLA in healthy donors. The primer mix had 60 Vbeta and 13 Jbeta primers. Repertoires were generated with immunoSEQ multiplex PCR, while TCRdb's copy carries only in-frame clones and drops some. The sample has approximately 150,000 clones, 84% seen once. Sequencing was performed on PBMCs. The receptors were gathered from a man aged 18 to 30 in good health and CMV-seronegative.

The chain recombines TRBV11-2 with TRBJ2-1; 14 bases match TRBD2. Germline V gives CDR1 SGHAT, CDR2 FQNNGV. This CDR3 spans 16 amino acids. With 5 bases clipped from V and 9 bases from J, the junction kept 9 bases outside the gene matches. As DNA, the CDR3 is TGTGCCAGCAGCCCAAGACTAGCGGGAGGGCTAGTTGAGCAGTTCTTC. As protein: CASSPRLAGGLVEQFF.

The V gene is TRBV2, the J gene TRBJ1-1, with 9 bases matching TRBD1. Trimming took 6 bases from V and 1 from J; bases not matched to a gene: 12. CDR1 and CDR2 from the germline V gene are SNHLY and FYNNEI. The CDR3 length is 17 residues. This CDR3 is CASRDPDRGGENTEAFF. The DNA of the CDR3 is TGTGCCAGCAGGGACCCCGACAGGGGGGGGGAGAACACTGAAGCTTTCTTT.

This rearrangement joins TRBV4-1 to TRBJ1-1; a possible D gene is TRBD1 (5 bases). CDR1 and CDR2 from the germline V gene are MGHRA and YSYEKL. CDR3 length equals 14 residues. V lost 5 bases to trimming and J lost 4 bases, with 14 bases between them. The CDR3 reads CASSAAGGRTEAFF. CDR3 coding DNA: TGCGCCAGCAGCGCAGCCGGGGGTCGCACTGAAGCTTTCTTT.

V and J are TRBV7-9 and TRBJ1-1; D is uncertain. The V end lost 5 bases, the J end lost 6 bases, and 10 bases lay between the germline ends. CDR1 and CDR2 from the germline V gene are SEHNR and FQNEAQ (reference sequence). The CDR3 spans 12 residues. The CDR3 loop is CASSPVNSEAFF. The CDR3 DNA reads TGTGCCAGCAGCCCGGTCAATTCTGAAGCTTTCTTT.

V gene TRBV10-1 combines with J gene TRBJ2-7, with D tentatively TRBD2 (6 bases). Trimming stripped 5 bases from V and 6 bases from J, with 17 bases between. The germline CDR1 and CDR2 sequences are WNHNN and SYGVQD (reference sequence). The CDR3 runs 14 residues. CDR3 bases: TGCGCCAGCAGTTGTCGGGACTCCCAGCGCGAGCAGTACTTC. Translating gives CASSCRDSQREQYF.

The chain recombines TRBV9 with TRBJ2-1, with D maybe TRBD2 (7 bases). Between the trimmed V and J ends, which lost 4 bases and 8 bases, there was a span of 22 bases. The CDR3 extends over 16 amino acids. Per germline, CDR1 SGDLS and CDR2 YYNGEE. The CDR3 sequence: CASSPRGASFKDEQFF. The CDR3 coding sequence is TGTGCCAGCAGCCCTCGGGGGGCTAGTTTTAAAGATGAGCAGTTCTTC.

In its sample, this clone was seen a few times. The chain uses TRBV6-5 and TRBJ1-1, with 7 bases fitting TRBD1. This CDR3 comprises 15 residues. Germline V gene lookup returns CDR1 MNHEY and CDR2 SVGAGI. Unmatched junction bases numbered 8, after V lost 7 bases and J lost 0 bases. CDR3: CASTPQGHMNTEAFF. CDR3 nucleotide sequence: TGTGCCAGCACCCCACAGGGGCACATGAACACTGAAGCTTTCTTT.

The V gene is TRBV19, the J gene TRBJ2-7; D perhaps matches TRBD1 (6 bases). The CDR3 is 15 residues long. Trimming left V 4 bases short and J 4 bases short, with 17 bases between. Germline CDR1 reads LNHDA; CDR2 reads SQIVND (reference sequence). CDR3 loop: CASSSSRGRTYEQYF. CDR3 coding DNA: TGTGCCAGTAGTAGTAGCAGGGGAAGAACGTACGAGCAGTACTTC.

This chain joins TRBV13 and TRBJ2-1, with 7 bases lining up with TRBD1. The trim removed 1 base at V and 4 bases at J, leaving 1 base unmatched. Germline CDR1 and CDR2: PRHDT and FYEKMQ (reference sequence). The CDR3 has 14 residues. The DNA for the CDR3 is TGTGCCAGCAGCTTAGCGGGACAGTACAATGAGCAGTTCTTC. Translation gives CASSLAGQYNEQFF.

V and J are TRBV27 and TRBJ2-3, with no clear D. Between the trimmed V and J ends, which lost 3 bases and 6 bases, there was a span of 7 bases. CDR1 and CDR2 (germline): MNHEY, SMNVEV (reference sequence). The CDR3 covers 12 residues. The CDR3: CASSFYRDTQYF. The CDR3 coding sequence is TGTGCCAGCAGTTTTTATCGGGATACGCAGTATTTT.

The genes are TRBV5-4 and TRBJ1-2, with D possibly TRBD1 on 6 matching bases. From germline, CDR1 is SGHNT and CDR2 YYREEE (reference sequence). The CDR3 extends over 14 amino acids. With 1 base removed from V and 2 bases from J, the gap between germline ends came to 9 bases. CDR3 nucleotide sequence: TGTGCCAGCAGCTTGTACAGGGAAAACTATGGCTACACCTTC. It codes for CASSLYRENYGYTF. The full variable domain, rest sourced from reference TRBV5-4 and TRBJ1-2, is ETGVTQSPTHLIKTRGQQVTLRCSSQSGHNTVSWYQQALGQGPQFIFQYYREEENGRGNFPPRFSGLQFPNYSSELNVNALELDDSALYLCASSLYRENYGYTFGSGTRLTVV.

This clone appeared once. V usage is TRBV5-4 and J usage is TRBJ1-1; D uncertain. V was trimmed by 4 bases and J by 4 bases, leaving 17 bases between them. The germline V gene has CDR1 SGHNT and CDR2 YYREEE (reference sequence). This CDR3 region has 15 residues. The CDR3 DNA is TGTGCCAGCAGCCCAGGTCGCCAACGGGGCACTGAAGCTTTCTTT. Encoded protein: CASSPGRQRGTEAFF. Filled out from reference TRBV5-4 and TRBJ1-1, the complete variable domain reads ETGVTQSPTHLIKTRGQQVTLRCSSQSGHNTVSWYQQALGQGPQFIFQYYREEENGRGNFPPRFSGLQFPNYSSELNVNALELDDSALYLCASSPGRQRGTEAFFGQGTRLTVV.

The rearrangement joins TRBV19 to TRBJ2-1; 9 bases line up with TRBD1. Germline V lookup: CDR1 LNHDA, CDR2 SQIVND (reference sequence). The CDR3 spans 15 residues. Trimming took 4 bases from V and 6 from J; bases not matched to a gene: 7. CDR3 amino acids: CASSNGTGYLNEQFF. The CDR3 coding sequence is TGTGCCAGTAGTAACGGGACAGGGTACCTCAATGAGCAGTTCTTC.

This clone was counted only a few times. J is TRBJ1-4 and V is TRBV6-5; tentatively, D is TRBD1 (6 bases). The germline CDR1 and CDR2 sequences are MNHEY and SVGAGI. The V end lost 6 bases, the J end lost 4 bases, and 12 bases lay between the germline ends. This CDR3 has 14 residues. CDR3 sequence reads: CASRRNRDNEKLFF. The CDR3, as DNA: TGTGCCAGCAGAAGAAACAGGGATAATGAAAAACTGTTTTTT.

The V and J genes are TRBV27 and TRBJ2-7; 10 positions match TRBD1. The CDR3 runs to 14 residues. CDR1 and CDR2 (germline): MNHEY, SMNVEV (reference sequence). Unmatched junction bases numbered 5, after V lost 2 bases and J lost 7 bases. CDR3 coding DNA: TGTGCCAGCAGTTTAAGGGGACAGGGGTTTGAGCAGTACTTC. Translated: CASSLRGQGFEQYF.

The V call is TRBV7-8, the J call TRBJ2-1, with D possibly being TRBD2 (6 bases). The CDR3 loop spans 17 amino acids. CDR1 is SGHVS and CDR2 is FQNEAQ in the germline V gene. Trimming pared 0 bases from V and 1 base from J, leaving 13 bases between. The CDR3 spells CASSLAVRRGSYNEQFF. CDR3 coding DNA: TGTGCCAGCAGCTTAGCGGTACGACGGGGGTCCTACAATGAGCAGTTCTTC.

The chain couples TRBV12-5 to TRBJ1-5; tentative D call: TRBD1 (5 bases). The length of the CDR3 is 16 residues. Per the germline V gene, CDR1 is LGHNT and CDR2 is FRNRAP. Trimming removed 1 base at V and 0 bases at J, with 10 bases between. The CDR3 sequence is CASGLGQSFSNQPQHF. As DNA, the CDR3 is TGTGCTAGTGGTTTGGGACAGTCTTTTAGCAATCAGCCCCAGCATTTT.

The CDR3 here is CASSSLLEREQFF. The CDR3 DNA sequence: TGTGCCAGCAGCTCTCTTCTGGAGCGCGAGCAGTTCTTC. The chain links TRBV9 to TRBJ2-1; D remains unclear. Germline loops: CDR1 SGDLS, CDR2 YYNGEE. V was clipped by 4 bases and J by 10 bases, with 15 bases between them. The CDR3 is 13 residues long.

This rearrangement joins TRBV5-1 to TRBJ2-1; D is undetermined. The CDR3 length is 15 residues. The V gene lost 0 bases and the J gene lost 5 bases, with 12 bases spanning the gap. From germline, CDR1 is SGHRS and CDR2 YFSETQ. The CDR3 DNA reads as TGCGCCAGCAGCTTGGCTGCGAACTCTCACAATGAGCAGTTCTTC. Translating it yields CASSLAANSHNEQFF. Complete variable domain (other parts from reference TRBV5-1 and TRBJ2-1): KAGVTQTPRYLIKTRGQQVTLSCSPISGHRSVSWYQQTPGQGLQFLFEYFSETQRNKGNFPGRFSGRQFSNSRSEMNVSTLELGDSALYLCASSLAANSHNEQFFGPGTRLTVL.